The rows below give T cell receptor beta chains drawn from one sample of a study of blood T cell repertoires in COVID-19. Repertoires were generated with immunoSEQ multiplex PCR, while TCRdb's copy carries only in-frame clones and drops some. The table has roughly 260,000 clones, roughly 82% seen once. The sample consisted of peripheral blood. Source of these receptors: an older woman with acute or convalescent COVID-19. Each CDR3 is given with its conserved first and last residue. A D gene is named only where the DNA matches it firmly. For some rows the clone size is stated as once, few or many, or as a class when expanded; others skip it.

J	V	D	size	CDR3	DNA
TRBJ1-1	TRBV4-3	TRBD1	.	CASSQNRGRWAEAFF	TGCGCCAGCAGCCAAAACAGGGGGCGCTGGGCTGAAGCTTTCTTT
TRBJ1-2	TRBV5-1	.	.	CASSLQGDYGYTF	TGCGCCAGCAGCTTACAGGGTGACTATGGCTACACCTTC
TRBJ2-7	TRBV5-6	.	once	CASSWGGASGEQYF	TGTGCCAGCAGCTGGGGAGGTGCTTCCGGCGAGCAGTACTTC
TRBJ1-2	TRBV4-3	TRBD1	.	CASSPDRGLYGYTF	TGCGCCAGCAGCCCGGACAGGGGGCTCTATGGCTACACCTTC
TRBJ1-1	TRBV18	.	.	CASSQVGVMLTEAFF	TGTGCCAGCTCACAGGTAGGGGTAATGCTCACTGAAGCTTTCTTT
TRBJ1-1	TRBV6-2/TRBV6-3	TRBD1	.	CASSYSLGQVNTEAFF	TGTGCCAGCAGTTACTCCCTGGGACAGGTGAACACTGAAGCTTTCTTT
TRBJ2-7	TRBV19	TRBD1	.	CASSPRDRVVHEQYF	TGTGCCAGTAGTCCCCGGGACAGGGTAGTCCACGAGCAGTACTTC
TRBJ2-7	TRBV24-1	.	few	CATSQSDRSYEQYF	TGTGCCACCAGTCAATCAGACAGGTCCTACGAGCAGTACTTC
TRBJ2-7	TRBV6-5	.	.	CASSYSGGMAYEQYF	TGTGCCAGCAGTTACTCGGGGGGTATGGCCTACGAGCAGTACTTC
TRBJ2-1	TRBV19	.	.	CASSILEQYNEQFF	TGTGCCAGTAGTATTTTGGAGCAATACAATGAGCAGTTCTTC